What follows are 27 T cell receptor beta chains derived from one specimen sequenced in a study of cytomegalovirus exposure and HLA in healthy donors (TCRdb year 2017). The library was generated by the immunoSEQ multiplex PCR assay. A mixture of 60 forward primers for TCR Vbeta segments and 13 reverse primers for TCR Jbeta segments was used in the multiplex PCR. In TCRdb, the immuneACCESS table is reduced to in-frame sequences with V and J assigned. These tables do not hold every clone; where another copy was compared, an unresolved V gene accounts for under half, and the others remain unexplained. The sample yields 180,000 or so clones; approximately 65% were counted once. The top ten constitute under 3% of the sample. Sequenced: PBMCs. The receptor source for this set is a middle-aged man in good health and CMV-seronegative.

This chain links TRBV11-2 with TRBJ2-3; perhaps TRBD2 as D (5 bases). The CDR3 runs to 15 residues. Germline values: CDR1 SGHAT, CDR2 FQNNGV. V was shortened by 1 base and J by 6 bases, with 14 bases between the two germline ends. The CDR3 loop is CASSLGPEGGDTQYF. The CDR3 DNA reads as TGTGCCAGCAGCTTAGGACCCGAGGGTGGGGATACGCAGTATTTT. Together with reference TRBV11-2 and TRBJ2-3, the CDR3 gives the full variable domain: EAGVAQSPRYKIIEKRQSVAFWCNPISGHATLYWYQQILGQGPKLLIQFQNNGVVDDSQLPKDRFSAERLKGVDSTLKIQPAKLEDSAVYLCASSLGPEGGDTQYFGPGTRLTVL.

The rearrangement links TRBV19 to TRBJ1-3, with D unresolved. Trimming removed 7 bases from V and 0 bases from J, with 13 bases in between. The CDR3 sequence is 15 residues long. Germline values: CDR1 LNHDA, CDR2 SQIVND (reference sequence). This CDR3 reads CASTATRGSGNTIYF. The DNA for the CDR3 is TGTGCCAGTACCGCAACCCGAGGCTCTGGAAACACCATATATTTT.

The chain combines TRBV19 with TRBJ2-5; no clear D gene. In germline, CDR1 is LNHDA, CDR2 SQIVND (reference sequence). With 5 bases removed from V and 2 bases from J, the gap between germline ends came to 12 bases. This CDR3 comprises 14 residues. CDR3 sequence: CASSRRLLQETQYF. DNA of the CDR3: TGTGCCAGTAGTCGTCGACTCCTTCAAGAGACCCAGTACTTC.

This clone was detected only a few times. J is TRBJ2-3 and V is TRBV6-1, with TRBD1 identical over 9 bases. Germline V gene sequence: CDR1 MNHNS, CDR2 SASEGT. CDR3 size: 17 residues. V dropped 1 base and J dropped 2; count of bases not matched to a gene: 7. CDR3 sequence (DNA): TGTGCCAGCAGTGAAGAAGGGGGGACAGGGCACACAGATACGCAGTATTTT. Amino acid sequence: CASSEEGGTGHTDTQYF.

This clone was observed a few times. The CDR3 region has the DNA TGCGCCAGCAGCTTGGCCACGGGACTGAGCACAGATACGCAGTATTTT. This gives the protein CASSLATGLSTDTQYF. The V call is TRBV5-1, the J call TRBJ2-3; TRBD2 might be the D (6 bases). Germline values: CDR1 SGHRS, CDR2 YFSETQ. The CDR3 runs 16 residues. V lost 0 bases, J lost 0 bases, and 11 bases lay in between.

The chain couples TRBV29-1 to TRBJ2-7, with 7 bases that match TRBD1. Germline loops: CDR1 SQVTM, CDR2 ANQGSEA. The CDR3 totals 12 residues. V lost 3 bases and J lost 7; bases outside the gene matches: 6. The CDR3 reads CSVEGQPGEQYF. CDR3 coding DNA: TGCAGCGTTGAGGGACAGCCGGGGGAGCAGTACTTC.

The rearrangement uses TRBV19 and TRBJ2-3; D not resolved. V gave up 2 bases and J gave up 6 bases, with 9 bases separating them. Germline V lookup: CDR1 LNHDA, CDR2 SQIVND (reference sequence). The CDR3 has 13 residues. CDR3 amino acids: CASSILTRDTQYF. CDR3 DNA: TGTGCCAGTAGTATACTAACCAGGGATACGCAGTATTTT.

V and J are TRBV6-4 and TRBJ2-2, with 8 bases aligning to TRBD1. CDR3 length: 15 residues. CDR1 and CDR2 from the germline V gene are MRHNA and SNTAGT. V shed 9 bases and J 5 bases; nucleotides not matched to a gene: 11. Written as DNA, the CDR3 is TGTGCCAGACAGCATTGGCGACAGGGGACCGGGGAGCTGTTTTTT. Translating gives CARQHWRQGTGELFF.

J is TRBJ2-5 and V is TRBV19, with TRBD1 identical over 10 bases. The length of the CDR3 is 22 residues. V gave up 5 bases and J gave up 5 bases; unmatched junction bases: 29. CDR1 and CDR2 from the germline V gene are LNHDA and SQIVND (reference sequence). In nucleotides, the CDR3 is TGTGCCAGTAGTCAAGGGACAGGGGCAGCGGGAGAGAGGAGGTGGGGGCTCGAGACCCAGTACTTC. This translates into CASSQGTGAAGERRWGLETQYF.

This sequence joins TRBV18 and TRBJ2-7; D call uncertain. The CDR3 is 15 residues long. The ends were cut back, 1 base at V and 6 bases at J, with 16 bases in the middle. Germline V lookup: CDR1 KGHSH, CDR2 LQKENI. In DNA, the CDR3 is TGTGCCAGCTCACCACGTCAGGTTCAAGCCACCGAGCAGTACTTC. This sequence encodes CASSPRQVQATEQYF. Looking up the rest from reference TRBV18 and TRBJ2-7 gives the full variable domain: NAGVMQNPRHLVRRRGQEARLRCSPMKGHSHVYWYRQLPEEGLKFMVYLQKENIIDESGMPKERFSAEFPKEGPSILRIQQVVRGDSAAYFCASSPRQVQATEQYFGPGTRLTVT.

The genes are TRBV19 and TRBJ2-5, with D tentatively TRBD1 (6 bases). V was cut by 6 bases and J by 2 bases, with 16 bases left in between. The CDR3 has 15 residues. The germline V gene encodes CDR1 LNHDA and CDR2 SQIVND (reference sequence). The CDR3 here is CASSSPRDTQETQYF. The CDR3 nucleotides read TGTGCCAGTAGCTCACCTCGGGACACTCAAGAGACCCAGTACTTC.

The J gene is TRBJ1-6, the V gene TRBV28, with D tentatively TRBD1 (5 bases). Germline V gene data show CDR1 as MDHEN and CDR2 as SYDVKM. This CDR3 comprises 16 residues. V was shortened by 5 bases and J by 7 bases, with 18 bases between the two germline ends. CDR3 residues: CASSAPGEGWNSPLHF. CDR3 nucleotide sequence: TGTGCCAGCAGTGCTCCGGGGGAAGGATGGAATTCACCCCTCCACTTT.

The chain recombines TRBV6-6 with TRBJ2-5; possible D gene TRBD2, 5 bases. V shed 6 bases and J shed 1 base, with 12 bases lying between them. CDR1 and CDR2 from the germline V gene are MNHNY and SVGAGI (reference sequence). The CDR3 spans 14 residues. The CDR3, as DNA: TGTGCCAGCAGGCCCATAGCGCCCCAAGAGACCCAGTACTTC. It encodes CASRPIAPQETQYF.

This chain uses TRBV5-4 with TRBJ2-7; D might be TRBD2 (5 bases). CDR3 length: 15 amino acids. The germline CDR1 and CDR2 sequences are SGHNT and YYREEE (reference sequence). V gave up 0 bases and J gave up 3 bases, with 13 bases separating them. DNA for the CDR3: TGTGCCAGCAGCTTGGACGCGGGCAGATACTACGAGCAGTACTTC. This translates into CASSLDAGRYYEQYF.

This clone was picked up a small number of times. The gene calls are TRBV7-2 and TRBJ2-7; 8 bases align to TRBD1. The germline CDR1 and CDR2 sequences are SGHTA and FQGNSA. The CDR3 loop spans 15 amino acids. J lost 6 bases, V lost 1 base, and 8 bases had no gene match. The CDR3 sequence: CASSLVGQGAGEQYF. The CDR3 DNA is TGTGCCAGCAGCTTAGTTGGGCAGGGGGCGGGCGAGCAGTACTTC.

The chain is built from TRBV6-1 and TRBJ1-5, with 8 bases matching TRBD1. Germline V gene lookup returns CDR1 MNHNS and CDR2 SASEGT. Trimming removed 5 bases from V and 0 bases from J; junction bases left unmatched: 3. The CDR3 is 15 amino acids. The CDR3 bases are TGTGCCAGCAGTCCGGACAGGGATAGCAATCAGCCCCAGCATTTT. Protein: CASSPDRDSNQPQHF.

This clone was observed a handful of times. The genes are TRBV29-1 and TRBJ1-5, with a weak D call TRBD1 (5 bases). Between the trimmed V and J ends, which lost 4 bases and 3 bases, there was a span of 7 bases. CDR3 size: 12 residues. From germline, CDR1 is SQVTM and CDR2 ANQGSEA. In DNA form, the CDR3 reads TGCAGCGTTGCAGGGTACAATCAGCCCCAGCATTTT. This sequence encodes CSVAGYNQPQHF.

As regards this clone: Other DNA sequences within the sample encode an identical CDR3. The chain couples TRBV9 to TRBJ2-3; possible D gene TRBD2, 6 bases. Germline CDR1 reads SGDLS; CDR2 reads YYNGEE. V gave up 0 bases and J gave up 5 bases, with 16 bases separating them. The CDR3 sequence is 16 residues long. The CDR3 sequence: CASSVAPSGVGDTQYF. The CDR3 DNA is TGTGCCAGCAGCGTAGCCCCGTCGGGGGTGGGAGATACGCAGTATTTT.

CDR3 amino acids: CVTREQGRYSPLHF. Here the CDR3 DNA reads TGTGTAACGCGAGAACAGGGGCGGTATTCACCCCTCCACTTT. J is TRBJ1-6 and V is TRBV7-2, with 7 nucleotides matching TRBD1. CDR3 length: 14 amino acids. Looked up from germline, CDR1 is SGHTA and CDR2 is FQGNSA.

The genes are TRBV5-1 and TRBJ2-7; 9 nucleotides align to TRBD1. Trimming cost V 0 bases and J 5 bases; bases outside gene matches: 9. Germline assignment: CDR1 SGHRS and CDR2 YFSETQ. The CDR3 length is 16 residues. The CDR3: CASSLGSGQGNDEQYF. CDR3 sequence (DNA): TGCGCCAGCAGCTTGGGTTCAGGACAGGGGAATGACGAGCAGTACTTC. Drawing the rest from reference TRBV5-1 and TRBJ2-7, the complete variable domain is KAGVTQTPRYLIKTRGQQVTLSCSPISGHRSVSWYQQTPGQGLQFLFEYFSETQRNKGNFPGRFSGRQFSNSRSEMNVSTLELGDSALYLCASSLGSGQGNDEQYFGPGTRLTVT.

This chain links TRBV30 with TRBJ1-2; 7 nucleotides align to TRBD1. The CDR3 spans 13 residues. Germline values: CDR1 GTSNPN, CDR2 SVGIG (reference sequence). J was trimmed by 3 bases and V by 8 bases; bases with no gene match: 9. The CDR3 region has the DNA TGTGCCCTCACCACAGGGGTCGACTATGGCTACACCTTC. It codes for CALTTGVDYGYTF.

This clone was counted only a few times. The chain has TRBV5-8 and TRBJ2-2, with 7 bases lining up with TRBD1. V trimming: 4 bases; J trimming: 0 bases; junction bases outside the gene matches: 9. Germline CDR1 is SGHTS and CDR2 is YDEGEE. The CDR3 is made up of 17 amino acids. The CDR3 DNA reads as TGTGCCAGCAGCGAGAAGGACAGGCCCGCGAACACCGGGGAGCTGTTTTTT. Translated: CASSEKDRPANTGELFF. Full variable domain (rest looked up from reference TRBV5-8 and TRBJ2-2): EAGVTQSPTHLIKTRGQQATLRCSPISGHTSVYWYQQALGLGLQFLLWYDEGEERNRGNFPPRFSGRQFPNYSSELNVNALELEDSALYLCASSEKDRPANTGELFFGEGSRLTVL.

This chain joins TRBV30 and TRBJ2-7; maybe TRBD2 (5 bases). This CDR3 is built from 14 residues. Germline values: CDR1 GTSNPN, CDR2 SVGIG (reference sequence). V lost 0 bases and J lost 6, with 15 bases in between. The CDR3 spells CAWSVAEQLFEQYF. CDR3 sequence (DNA): TGTGCCTGGAGTGTAGCGGAACAACTTTTCGAGCAGTACTTC.

The DNA for the CDR3 is TGTGCCAGCAGCAGGTTATCGACCTACGAGCAGTACTTC. Its protein product is CASSRLSTYEQYF. The chain employs TRBV6-5 and TRBJ2-7, with D hard to call. Trimming removed 6 bases at V and 2 bases at J, with 11 bases between. Germline CDR1 and CDR2: MNHEY and SVGAGI. The CDR3 sequence is 13 residues long.

The chain links TRBV4-3 to TRBJ2-3; D is perhaps TRBD1 (6 bases). The CDR3 has 14 residues. Germline CDR1 is LGHNA and CDR2 is YSLEER. V was shortened by 6 bases and J by 4 bases, with 14 bases between the two germline ends. The CDR3 region has the DNA TGCGCCAGCAGTCACCTGAGGGGGTCAGATACGCAGTATTTT. Translating it yields CASSHLRGSDTQYF.

The chain combines TRBV18 with TRBJ2-7; 11 bases agree with TRBD2. The germline CDR1 and CDR2 sequences are KGHSH and LQKENI. This CDR3 contains 15 residues. J lost 3 bases, V lost 2 bases, and 3 bases had no gene match. The CDR3 DNA sequence: TGTGCCAGCTCACCAGGGCTAGCGGGAGGCTACGAGCAGTACTTC. Its protein product is CASSPGLAGGYEQYF. The full variable domain, in which reference TRBV18 and TRBJ2-7 provide the parts outside the CDR3, is NAGVMQNPRHLVRRRGQEARLRCSPMKGHSHVYWYRQLPEEGLKFMVYLQKENIIDESGMPKERFSAEFPKEGPSILRIQQVVRGDSAAYFCASSPGLAGGYEQYFGPGTRLTVT.

This clone was counted only a few times. This chain links TRBV7-8 with TRBJ2-3; D uncertain. This CDR3 region has 14 residues. CDR1 is SGHVS, CDR2 FQNEAQ, per germline. Deletions cut 2 bases from V and 5 bases from J, with 11 bases between. DNA for the CDR3: TGTGCCAGCAGCTTATCGCGATTGGTAGATACGCAGTATTTT. It translates to CASSLSRLVDTQYF.